The 25 T cell receptor beta chains presented below share a single source sample, sequenced in a study of shared clonotypes between healthy human individuals. The table came from immunoSEQ multiplex PCR; TCRdb's copy has only in-frame clones and leaves some out. Of some 900,000 clones listed, 70% to 85% are singletons. Sequenced input: memory CD4+ T cells sorted from blood. The subset was: CD45RA-negative fraction. The receptor set was obtained from a young man in good health.

The chain employs TRBV30 and TRBJ1-3; D remains unclear. The V and J ends lost 0 bases and 0 bases respectively, with 6 bases between them. Germline V gives CDR1 GTSNPN, CDR2 SVGIG (reference sequence). This CDR3 comprises 14 residues. The CDR3 protein is CAWSVGYSGNTIYF. CDR3 sequence (DNA): TGTGCCTGGAGTGTGGGTTACTCTGGAAACACCATATATTTT.

This chain uses TRBV29-1 with TRBJ2-5, with D unclear. The J call may be faulty, since TRBJ2-7 better matches the DNA end. The germline gives CDR1 SQVTM, CDR2 ANQGSEA. The CDR3 sequence is 12 residues long. CDR3 in amino acids: CSVGVERYEQYF. CDR3 in DNA: TGCAGCGTTGGTGTGGAAAGGTACGAGCAGTACTTC.

This clone was counted ten times or more. The chain combines TRBV9 with TRBJ1-6, with a possible D match to TRBD1 (6 bases). There are 17 residues in the CDR3. The V gene lost 0 bases and the J gene lost 4 bases, with 14 bases spanning the gap. Germline assignment: CDR1 SGDLS and CDR2 YYNGEE. CDR3: CASSVGGAAAYNSPLHF. In DNA, the CDR3 is TGTGCCAGCAGCGTAGGGGGGGCCGCCGCTTATAATTCACCCCTCCACTTT.

This clone was recorded only once. The chain combines TRBV6-1 with TRBJ1-2; D is undetermined. Trimming took 8 bases from V and 3 from J, leaving 13 bases between them. Germline lookup yields CDR1 MNHNS and CDR2 SASEGT. This CDR3 is built from 13 residues. As DNA, the CDR3 is TGTGCCAGCGTCCTGAGGCAGGACTATGGCTACACCTTC. Residues: CASVLRQDYGYTF.

The table lists this clone with a count of one. V gene TRBV25-1 combines with J gene TRBJ1-2; D is possibly TRBD1 (5 bases). This CDR3 contains 14 residues. The V gene's germline CDR1 is MGHDK and CDR2 SYGVNS. V was shortened by 6 bases and J by 6 bases, with 17 bases between the two germline ends. The CDR3 nucleotides read TGTGCCAGCAGGGAGACGGGGGTGGGGAATGGCTACACCTTC. Its translation is CASRETGVGNGYTF.

This sequence joins TRBV18 and TRBJ2-7, with D possibly matching TRBD1 (6 bases). The CDR3 has 13 residues. Germline V gives CDR1 KGHSH, CDR2 LQKENI. V lost 2 bases and J lost 5, with 10 bases in between. The DNA of the CDR3 is TGTGCCAGCTCACCAAGACAGGACAACGAGCAGTACTTC. This encodes CASSPRQDNEQYF.

This clone has a handful of counts. This rearrangement joins TRBV9 to TRBJ1-6; D might be TRBD1 (6 bases). The V end was cut by 4 bases, the J end by 9 bases, with 11 bases between. Germline values: CDR1 SGDLS, CDR2 YYNGEE. CDR3 length: 13 residues. The CDR3 DNA follows: TGTGCCAGCAGCTCAGGGGTAGGTTCACCCCTCCACTTT. This encodes CASSSGVGSPLHF.

The V call is TRBV7-2, the J call TRBJ2-2, with TRBD1 as a possible D gene (7 bases). This CDR3 has 16 amino acids. The V end was cut by 3 bases, the J end by 5 bases, with 16 bases between. Germline lookup yields CDR1 SGHTA and CDR2 FQGNSA. The CDR3 here is CASSFGGTVGTGELFF. The DNA for the CDR3 is TGTGCCAGCAGCTTTGGGGGGACAGTAGGAACCGGGGAGCTGTTTTTT.

This rearrangement joins TRBV18 to TRBJ2-7; 7 nucleotides match TRBD1. The germline V gene encodes CDR1 KGHSH and CDR2 LQKENI. The J segment lost 2 bases and the V segment lost 4 bases, leaving 5 bases of the junction unmatched. This CDR3 contains 14 residues. CDR3 DNA sequence: TGTGCCAGCTCACTCCGGGACAGAGCCTACGAGCAGTACTTC. This encodes CASSLRDRAYEQYF.

The CDR3 loop reads CASSSGVFYGYTF. The CDR3 region has the DNA TGTGCCAGCAGCTCCGGGGTTTTCTATGGCTACACCTTC. This rearrangement joins TRBV5-5 to TRBJ1-2; D is uncertain. The CDR3 totals 13 residues. CDR1 and CDR2 (germline): SGHKS, YYEKEE (reference sequence). V shed 3 bases and J shed 4 bases, with 10 bases lying between them.

With respect to this clone: This CDR3 is also generated by other DNA sequences in the sample. This chain links TRBV5-4 with TRBJ1-4; weak D call: TRBD1 (5 bases). This CDR3 is 14 amino acids long. V was shortened by 1 base and J by 8 bases, with 12 bases between the two germline ends. The V gene's germline CDR1 is SGHNT and CDR2 YYREEE (reference sequence). In nucleotides, the CDR3 is TGTGCCAGCAGCTTGCAAGGGGCCGAAGAAAAACTGTTTTTT. This codes for CASSLQGAEEKLFF.

V usage is TRBV19 and J usage is TRBJ2-1, with 8 positions matching TRBD1. V was clipped by 5 bases and J by 8 bases; unmatched bases: 5. Germline CDR1 and CDR2: LNHDA and SQIVND (reference sequence). The CDR3 has 13 amino acids. CDR3 nucleotide sequence: TGTGCCAGTAGTCGGACAGGGTACGATGAGCAGTTCTTC. It encodes CASSRTGYDEQFF. Full variable domain (rest looked up from reference TRBV19 and TRBJ2-1): DGGITQSPKYLFRKEGQNVTLSCEQNLNHDAMYWYRQDPGQGLRLIYYSQIVNDFQKGDIAEGYSVSREKKESFPLTVTSAQKNPTAFYLCASSRTGYDEQFFGPGTRLTVL.

The chain carries TRBV6-1 and TRBJ1-3; TRBD1 is a possible D gene (5 bases). V was cut by 8 bases and J by 0 bases, with 14 bases left in between. The CDR3 is 15 residues long. The V gene's germline CDR1 is MNHNS and CDR2 SASEGT. This CDR3 reads CASGGREASGNTIYF. The DNA of the CDR3 is TGTGCCAGCGGGGGGAGGGAAGCCTCTGGAAACACCATATATTTT.

The chain joins TRBV5-1 to TRBJ1-6, with unresolved D. Germline CDR1 SGHRS, CDR2 YFSETQ. The CDR3 is 13 residues long. V was trimmed by 4 bases and J by 7 bases, leaving 9 bases between them. CDR3 sequence: CASSLGGNSPLHF. The CDR3 nucleotides read TGCGCCAGCAGCCTGGGTGGGAATTCACCCCTCCACTTT.

Regarding this clone: The same CDR3 arises from other DNA sequences in this sample as well. The genes are TRBV7-2 and TRBJ2-7; D unresolved. Trimming stripped 5 bases from V and 0 bases from J, with 8 bases between. The CDR3 runs 13 residues. Germline V gives CDR1 SGHTA, CDR2 FQGNSA. Here the CDR3 DNA reads TGTGCCAGCAGCCTCCCCAGCTCCTACGAGCAGTACTTC. Protein: CASSLPSSYEQYF.

In its sample, this clone was seen a few times. The V call is TRBV5-4, the J call TRBJ2-5; the match to TRBD2 covers 10 bases. This CDR3 is built from 15 residues. Germline V gene sequence: CDR1 SGHNT, CDR2 YYREEE (reference sequence). After removal of 1 base from V and 1 base from J, the junction contained 1 base not matched to a gene. The CDR3 DNA follows: TGTGCCAGCAGCTTGCCTAGCGGGAGCCAAGAGACCCAGTACTTC. Residues: CASSLPSGSQETQYF.

V gene TRBV30 combines with J gene TRBJ2-7, with 8 bases that match TRBD1. The CDR3 length is 13 residues. V dropped 5 bases and J dropped 4; count of bases not matched to a gene: 7. CDR1 is GTSNPN, CDR2 SVGIG, per germline (reference sequence). In DNA, the CDR3 is TGTGCCTGGGATCCGGGACAGGTTTACGAGCAGTACTTC. Amino acids: CAWDPGQVYEQYF. The whole variable domain, filled in from reference TRBV30 and TRBJ2-7, reads SQTIHQWPATLVQPVGSPLSLECTVEGTSNPNLYWYRQAAGRGLQLLFYSVGIGQISSEVPQNLSASRPQDRQFILSSKKLLLSDSGFYLCAWDPGQVYEQYFGPGTRLTVT.

V usage is TRBV6-1 and J usage is TRBJ2-3; TRBD2 agrees at 10 bases. The CDR3 has 16 amino acids. Germline CDR1 MNHNS, CDR2 SASEGT. Germline trimming cut 3 bases from V and 6 bases from J; bases unmatched to any gene: 9. The DNA of the CDR3 is TGTGCCAGCAGTGACCCCATAGCGGGGGGTATGGATACGCAGTATTTT. This encodes CASSDPIAGGMDTQYF.

A single count supports this clone. The chain is built from TRBV18 and TRBJ2-2; the D is unclear. This CDR3 has 16 amino acids. CDR1 is KGHSH and CDR2 is LQKENI in the germline V gene. V lost 2 bases and J 1 base, leaving 11 bases between the germline ends. The CDR3 DNA is TGTGCCAGCTCACCAAAACGGACGGGGAACACCGGGGAGCTGTTTTTT. Encoded protein: CASSPKRTGNTGELFF.

The chain uses TRBV7-8 and TRBJ2-7, with 9 bases aligning to TRBD2. The V gene end was trimmed by 4 bases and the J gene end by 0 bases; junction bases not matched to a gene: 1. Germline CDR1 is SGHVS and CDR2 is FQNEAQ. The CDR3 is made up of 14 amino acids. CDR3 protein: CASSSSGVSYEQYF. CDR3 coding DNA: TGTGCCAGCAGCTCTAGCGGGGTCTCCTACGAGCAGTACTTC.

The genes are TRBV14 and TRBJ2-5; D not resolved. The length of the CDR3 is 17 residues. Trimming pared 1 base from V and 1 base from J, leaving 16 bases between. Germline CDR1 is SGHDN and CDR2 is FVKESK. CDR3 sequence (DNA): TGTGCCAGCAGCCAAGGGGCCTATGTCTCGCTCCAAGAGACCCAGTACTTC. Protein: CASSQGAYVSLQETQYF. The variable domain in full, completed from reference TRBV14 and TRBJ2-5, reads EAGVTQFPSHSVIEKGQTVTLRCDPISGHDNLYWYRRVMGKEIKFLLHFVKESKQDESGMPNNRFLAERTGGTYSTLKVQPAELEDSGVYFCASSQGAYVSLQETQYFGPGTRLLVL.

This clone was counted only a few times. V and J are TRBV6-1 and TRBJ1-4, with D unresolved. In germline, CDR1 is MNHNS, CDR2 SASEGT. CDR3 size: 14 residues. Deletions cut 7 bases from V and 6 bases from J, with 15 bases between. The CDR3 region is CASTTARHYEKLFF. The CDR3 DNA follows: TGTGCCAGCACGACCGCCCGCCACTATGAAAAACTGTTTTTT.

V gene TRBV6-5 combines with J gene TRBJ1-4; a weak D match, TRBD1 (5 bases). The CDR3 spans 12 residues. Between the trimmed V and J ends, which lost 2 bases and 10 bases, there was a span of 8 bases. Germline CDR1 and CDR2: MNHEY and SVGAGI. The DNA for the CDR3 is TGTGCCAGCAGTTACAGGGGTTCAAAACTGTTTTTT. This sequence encodes CASSYRGSKLFF.

As concerns this clone: The same CDR3 is also encoded by other DNA sequences in this sample. The J gene is TRBJ1-2, the V gene TRBV2; D not resolved. The CDR3 is 12 amino acids. The germline V and J ends were trimmed by 4 bases and 1 base, with 4 bases remaining between them. The germline V gene has CDR1 SNHLY and CDR2 FYNNEI. The CDR3 here is CASSASNYGYTF. The CDR3 nucleotides read TGTGCCAGCAGTGCAAGTAACTATGGCTACACCTTC.

The rearrangement joins TRBV9 to TRBJ1-6; no clear D gene. The CDR3 extends over 13 amino acids. The germline V and J ends were trimmed by 3 bases and 5 bases, with 6 bases remaining between them. Germline V gene data show CDR1 as SGDLS and CDR2 as YYNGEE. The DNA of the CDR3 is TGTGCCAGCAGCGCCAACAATAATTCACCCCTCCACTTT. Translated: CASSANNNSPLHF.